Below, 29 T cell receptor beta chains from the same sample are listed, as sequenced in a study of shared clonotypes between healthy human individuals. The method was immunoSEQ multiplex PCR; TCRdb's version includes in-frame clones alone and lacks a portion of them. The sample contains 950,000 to 1,100,000 clones, about 74% of which appear only once. The sample consisted of memory CD4+ T cells sorted from blood. The subset denotes: CD45RA-negative fraction. The receptor source for this set is a man aged 18-30 years in good health.

This clone was seen more than once but under ten times. This chain joins TRBV5-1 and TRBJ1-2; D possibly corresponds to TRBD1 (5 bases). The CDR3 runs to 14 residues. With 4 bases removed from V and 3 bases from J, the gap between germline ends came to 13 bases. Germline CDR1 SGHRS, CDR2 YFSETQ. CDR3 sequence (DNA): TGCGCCAGCAGCGAAGGGACTTTGGACTATGGCTACACCTTC. Translation gives CASSEGTLDYGYTF.

This clone was detected once. The chain joins TRBV5-6 to TRBJ1-5; D not resolved. The germline V gene has CDR1 SGHDT and CDR2 YYEEEE. The CDR3 has 15 residues. Between the trimmed V and J ends, which lost 0 bases and 4 bases, there was a span of 11 bases. The CDR3 spells CASSLATGSNQPQHF. The CDR3 DNA sequence: TGTGCCAGCAGCTTGGCCACTGGGTCAAATCAGCCCCAGCATTTT.

V is TRBV7-2 and J is TRBJ2-1; TRBD1 matches at 7 bases. This CDR3 comprises 14 residues. Germline CDR1 is SGHTA and CDR2 is FQGNSA. Trimming took 5 bases from V and 9 from J; bases not matched to a gene: 10. The CDR3 DNA follows: TGTGCCAGCAGCCCAGGGGACAGCCTTCTTGAGCAGTTCTTC. The encoded protein is CASSPGDSLLEQFF. Looking up the rest from reference TRBV7-2 and TRBJ2-1 gives the full variable domain: GAGVSQSPSNKVTEKGKDVELRCDPISGHTALYWYRQSLGQGLEFLIYFQGNSAPDKSGLPSDRFSAERTGGSVSTLTIQRTQQEDSAVYLCASSPGDSLLEQFFGPGTRLTVL.

V usage is TRBV27 and J usage is TRBJ1-2; 7 bases fit TRBD1. J lost 6 bases, V lost 5 bases, and 9 bases had no gene match. Germline CDR1 MNHEY, CDR2 SMNVEV (reference sequence). CDR3 length: 14 residues. CDR3 nucleotides: TGTGCCAGCAGTACCCGACAGGGTAATAATGGCTACACCTTC. Translation: CASSTRQGNNGYTF.

This chain links TRBV6-5 with TRBJ1-6; 7 nucleotides line up with TRBD1. The CDR3 consists of 14 residues. Germline V CDR1 and CDR2: MNHEY, SVGAGI. The J segment lost 9 bases and the V segment lost 5 bases, leaving 7 bases of the junction unmatched. CDR3 in amino acids: CASSNRQGSSPLHF. Written as DNA, the CDR3 is TGTGCCAGCAGTAACCGACAGGGTAGTTCACCCCTCCACTTT.

For this clone: Other nucleotide sequences in the sample specify the same CDR3. The V gene is TRBV4-2, the J gene TRBJ2-3; weak D call: TRBD2 (5 bases). V was cut by 2 bases and J by 0 bases, with 6 bases left in between. CDR1 is LGHNA, CDR2 YNFKEQ, per germline. The CDR3 runs 14 residues. The DNA for the CDR3 is TGTGCCAGCAGCCAACTAGCTAGCACAGATACGCAGTATTTT. Translation: CASSQLASTDTQYF.

V gene TRBV28 combines with J gene TRBJ1-1; maybe TRBD1 (5 bases). The V end lost 2 bases, the J end lost 0 bases, and 10 bases lay between the germline ends. Germline lookup yields CDR1 MDHEN and CDR2 SYDVKM. CDR3 size: 15 residues. In nucleotides, the CDR3 is TGTGCCAGCAGTTTACCGTCGGGGCTGAACACTGAAGCTTTCTTT. As protein: CASSLPSGLNTEAFF.

V gene TRBV30 combines with J gene TRBJ1-5, with a tentative D call TRBD1 (5 bases). The CDR3 extends over 16 amino acids. Trimming took 1 base from V and 4 from J, leaving 17 bases between them. Germline assignment: CDR1 GTSNPN and CDR2 SVGIG (reference sequence). The CDR3, as DNA: TGTGCCTGGAGTGCCCCCCGGACGGGGGGAAATCAGCCCCAGCATTTT. This encodes CAWSAPRTGGNQPQHF.

The chain is built from TRBV13 and TRBJ2-7; possibly TRBD1 or TRBD2 for D (5 bases each). The CDR3 loop spans 16 amino acids. Trimming pared 5 bases from V and 2 bases from J, leaving 19 bases between. Per the germline V gene, CDR1 is PRHDT and CDR2 is FYEKMQ (reference sequence). As DNA, the CDR3 is TGTGCCAGCAGCCTCCCCGGGACCCAAGGAACCTACGAGCAGTACTTC. Amino acid sequence: CASSLPGTQGTYEQYF.

This clone was detected only a few times. This sequence joins TRBV28 and TRBJ1-4; tentatively, D is TRBD1 (5 bases). Per the germline V gene, CDR1 is MDHEN and CDR2 is SYDVKM. Trimming shortened V by 8 bases and J by 5 bases, and 15 bases separated the two germline ends. The CDR3 totals 14 residues. CDR3 coding DNA: TGTGCCAGCGGCCCGGGGACGGCGAATGAAAAACTGTTTTTT. It translates to CASGPGTANEKLFF.

With respect to this clone: Its ends do not fully match the called genes, so a read error is possible. The chain carries TRBV30 and TRBJ2-3, with 8 bases matching TRBD2. The germline V gene encodes CDR1 GTSNPN and CDR2 SVGIG (reference sequence). The CDR3 sequence is 13 residues long. This chain's CDR3 is CAWSGSGTRDLHF. The CDR3 nucleotides read TGTGCCTGGAGTGGATCCGGGACTAGGGATCTGCATTTT. The complete variable domain, with remaining parts taken from reference TRBV30 and TRBJ2-3, reads SQTIHQWPATLVQPVGSPLSLECTVEGTSNPNLYWYRQAAGRGLQLLFYSVGIGQISSEVPQNLSASRPQDRQFILSSKKLLLSDSGFYLCAWSGSGTRDLHFGPGTRLTVL.

V usage is TRBV5-1 and J usage is TRBJ2-7, with D possibly TRBD2 on 7 matching bases. Trimming stripped 4 bases from V and 4 bases from J, with 15 bases between. Germline V gene data show CDR1 as SGHRS and CDR2 as YFSETQ. The CDR3 runs 14 residues. The CDR3 bases are TGCGCCAGCAGCGTGGCGGGGGCTACGTACGAGCAGTACTTC. Its protein is CASSVAGATYEQYF.

Ten or more counts support this clone. The gene calls are TRBV7-2 and TRBJ2-3, with 12 nucleotides matching TRBD2. CDR1 SGHTA and CDR2 FQGNSA come from the germline V gene. This CDR3 has 18 amino acids. J gave up 4 bases and V 5 bases, and 13 bases lay outside the gene matches. CDR3 amino acids: CASSPRGNRLAGADTQYF. The CDR3, as DNA: TGTGCCAGCAGCCCAAGGGGGAACCGACTAGCGGGAGCAGATACGCAGTATTTT.

The chain is built from TRBV5-5 and TRBJ2-5, with 10 positions matching TRBD2. With V trimmed by 4 bases and J by 5 bases, 8 bases remained unmatched. Germline V gene sequence: CDR1 SGHKS, CDR2 YYEKEE (reference sequence). The CDR3 runs to 15 residues. CDR3 in DNA: TGTGCCAGCAGCCCAAGCGGGGGGGCCTTCGAGACCCAGTACTTC. Encoded protein: CASSPSGGAFETQYF.

The CDR3 sequence: CSVGTQGASGYTF. The CDR3 DNA sequence: TGCAGCGTTGGAACACAGGGGGCGAGTGGCTACACCTTC. The chain couples TRBV29-1 to TRBJ1-2; 9 nucleotides match TRBD1. This CDR3 spans 13 amino acids. The V gene's germline CDR1 is SQVTM and CDR2 ANQGSEA. With 4 bases clipped from V and 7 bases from J, the junction kept 7 bases outside the gene matches.

This clone was seen more than once but under ten times. This rearrangement joins TRBV25-1 to TRBJ2-7; possibly TRBD1 for D (6 bases). Germline loops: CDR1 MGHDK, CDR2 SYGVNS. V lost 8 bases to trimming and J lost 2 bases, with 16 bases between them. This CDR3 is 14 amino acids long. CDR3 in DNA: TGTGCCAGCGGGGTTGGGGACATTCCCTACGAGCAGTACTTC. Amino acid sequence: CASGVGDIPYEQYF.

The chain has TRBV14 and TRBJ2-3, with 9 bases aligning to TRBD1. CDR1 is SGHDN and CDR2 is FVKESK in the germline V gene. This CDR3 is built from 13 residues. Trimming removed 4 bases from V and 5 bases from J; junction bases left unmatched: 1. The CDR3: CASSPGQGDTQYF. The CDR3 DNA reads TGTGCCAGCAGCCCGGGACAGGGAGATACGCAGTATTTT.

The gene calls are TRBV11-2 and TRBJ2-4; D tentatively fits TRBD1 or TRBD2 (5 bases each). V shed 4 bases and J shed 3 bases, with 22 bases lying between them. There are 18 residues in the CDR3. Per the germline V gene, CDR1 is SGHAT and CDR2 is FQNNGV. This CDR3 reads CASSYGTETFAGKNIQYF. DNA for the CDR3: TGTGCCAGCAGCTACGGGACGGAGACATTTGCGGGCAAAAACATTCAGTACTTC.

The J gene is TRBJ2-7, the V gene TRBV4-1, with D perhaps being TRBD1 or TRBD2 (7 bases each). Germline V lookup: CDR1 MGHRA, CDR2 YSYEKL. The CDR3 totals 15 residues. With 1 base removed from V and 6 bases from J, the gap between germline ends came to 16 bases. The CDR3 coding sequence is TGCGCCAGCAGCCAAGGGGACAGTCCGGGGGGCGAGCAGTACTTC. Protein sequence: CASSQGDSPGGEQYF.

The V gene is TRBV27, the J gene TRBJ1-6; D gene uncertain. Trimming took off 1 base at V and 7 bases at J, with 11 bases between the two ends. The CDR3 extends over 15 amino acids. The V gene's germline CDR1 is MNHEY and CDR2 SMNVEV (reference sequence). The CDR3 DNA is TGTGCCAGCAGTTTATATCGGTTGGGGAATTCACCCCTCCACTTT. Translation gives CASSLYRLGNSPLHF.

Notes on this clone: At one boundary the junction diverges from the germline segment, which might be a read error. The chain links TRBV7-7 to TRBJ1-6; no definite D call. This CDR3 spans 18 amino acids. Germline lookup yields CDR1 SSHAT and CDR2 FNYEAQ (reference sequence). The CDR3 nucleotides read TGTGCTAGCAGCTTAGGTATTGAGGAGATTAGGGATAATTCACCCCTCCACTTT. This codes for CASSLGIEEIRDNSPLHF.

V gene TRBV5-1 combines with J gene TRBJ1-1; D remains unclear. The V gene lost 0 bases and the J gene lost 5 bases, with 2 bases spanning the gap. The CDR3 is 11 amino acids. CDR1 is SGHRS and CDR2 is YFSETQ in the germline V gene. CDR3 amino acids: CASSLVTEAFF. The CDR3 DNA follows: TGCGCCAGCAGCTTGGTTACTGAAGCTTTCTTT.

The chain uses TRBV6-1 and TRBJ1-4; 7 bases fit TRBD1. CDR3 size: 11 residues. The V gene's germline CDR1 is MNHNS and CDR2 SASEGT. With 4 bases clipped from V and 16 bases from J, the junction kept 6 bases outside the gene matches. In DNA, the CDR3 is TGTGCCAGCAGTGGTCTCGGGACAGCGTTTTTT. Amino acid sequence: CASSGLGTAFF.

The chain carries TRBV2 and TRBJ2-5, with TRBD2 as a possible D gene (5 bases). This CDR3 is built from 13 residues. Germline V gene lookup returns CDR1 SNHLY and CDR2 FYNNEI. V lost 2 bases and J 4 bases, leaving 8 bases between the germline ends. The CDR3 DNA reads as TGTGCCAGCAGTGAAAACCGGGGAGAGACCCAGTACTTC. This encodes CASSENRGETQYF.

This clone was recorded a few times. The chain combines TRBV2 with TRBJ2-7; 8 bases are shared with TRBD2. CDR1 and CDR2 (germline): SNHLY, FYNNEI. This CDR3 region has 14 residues. J was trimmed by 1 base and V by 4 bases; bases with no gene match: 3. CDR3 amino acids: CASSGIAGSYEQYF. The CDR3 bases are TGTGCCAGCAGTGGAATAGCGGGATCCTACGAGCAGTACTTC.

J is TRBJ1-1 and V is TRBV6-5; D is perhaps TRBD1 (6 bases). The CDR3 covers 14 residues. Between the trimmed V and J ends, which lost 2 bases and 4 bases, there was a span of 11 bases. CDR1 and CDR2 (germline): MNHEY, SVGAGI. CDR3 protein: CASSYTDRSTEAFF. The CDR3 bases are TGTGCCAGCAGTTACACGGACAGAAGCACTGAAGCTTTCTTT.

J is TRBJ1-5 and V is TRBV30; D not certain. The CDR3 is 13 amino acids. Trimming removed 3 bases at V and 5 bases at J, with 11 bases between. The germline V gene encodes CDR1 GTSNPN and CDR2 SVGIG (reference sequence). The DNA for the CDR3 is TGTGCCTGGAGCGCCGCAAGGGATCAGCCCCAGCATTTT. Residues: CAWSAARDQPQHF. The whole variable domain, remainder taken from reference TRBV30 and TRBJ1-5, is SQTIHQWPATLVQPVGSPLSLECTVEGTSNPNLYWYRQAAGRGLQLLFYSVGIGQISSEVPQNLSASRPQDRQFILSSKKLLLSDSGFYLCAWSAARDQPQHFGDGTRLSIL.

This clone was recorded a few times. This chain uses TRBV5-1 with TRBJ1-1; a weak D match, TRBD1 (6 bases). Germline-derived CDR1 and CDR2 are SGHRS and YFSETQ. This CDR3 region has 12 residues. Trimming left V 4 bases short and J 4 bases short, with 8 bases between. CDR3 coding DNA: TGCGCCAGCAGCCTGGACAGCACTGAAGCTTTCTTT. It codes for CASSLDSTEAFF.

The chain uses TRBV5-1 and TRBJ2-5; D is perhaps TRBD1 or TRBD2 (6 bases each). CDR1 and CDR2 from the germline V gene are SGHRS and YFSETQ. The CDR3 is made up of 13 amino acids. Between the trimmed V and J ends, which lost 4 bases and 2 bases, there was a span of 9 bases. CDR3 residues: CASSGGGQETQYF. DNA of the CDR3: TGCGCCAGCAGCGGAGGGGGGCAAGAGACCCAGTACTTC.